This TCR beta chain emerged from a study of blood T cell repertoires in COVID-19 (TCRdb year 2020). As for the study more broadly: Samples covering the acute and convalescent phases of COVID-19 were provided by collaborators in the United States, Italy and Spain. A de-identified subject ID, COVID-19 status, age in years and sex were almost always included in the sample metadata. The material from the prospective study consisted of cDNA or gDNA derived from T cells, B-cell-depleted T cells, or PBMCs. Deeply sampled blood TCRbeta repertoires from subjects exposed to, actively infected with, or recovered from COVID-19 were included in the dataset. The repertoires were released in a freely available public database intended as a resource for research on the immune response to SARS-CoV-2. HLA class I and class II types, where available, came from metadata supplied by the sample provider rather than from assay-based typing. The samples were drawn from the first 160 participants of the ongoing ImmuneRACE study and from some 1,300 subjects provided by 6 global collaborators. Overall study outcomes, separate from this receptor: Clinical and demographic metadata were provided uncurated, with the amount varying by source and participant.

TCRbeta CDR3 regions were amplified from genomic DNA using the immunoSEQ Assay, a bias-controlled multiplex PCR. As for the original processing: The number of nucleated cells in each sample was estimated from the amplification of reference gene primers within the assay. Sequence reads were collapsed and filtered to measure the absolute abundance of every unique TCRbeta CDR3 rearrangement. For each sample, productive Simpson clonality was calculated by taking the square root of Simpson's diversity index across productive rearrangements. In TCRdb, the immuneACCESS table is reduced to in-frame sequences with V and J assigned. These tables do not hold every clone; where another copy was compared, an unresolved V gene accounts for under half, and the others remain unexplained. Clone size and the V and J calls come from that table; the DNA yielded D and trimming. A total of under 200,000 clones appear in this sample, roughly 78% of them only once. The ten largest clones capture 5% to 8.5% of the sample.

Collaborating institutions collected whole blood in K2EDTA tubes following their own protocols. Collaborator samples were shipped for TCRbeta analysis as frozen whole blood, isolated PBMCs, or DNA extracted from either sample type. Trimming accounts for 4 bases at V and 4 bases at J, while the number of junction bases matched to no gene is 9. CDR1 MNHNS and CDR2 SASEGT were looked up in the germline V gene. The cysteine opens and the phenylalanine closes a CDR3 of 16 amino acids. Solely the CDR3 DNA is kept, with 48 bases framed from the first base. As concerns this clone: Its antigen specificity is not known. No quality values exist for individual bases; no much larger clone is one base distant.

This receptor was identified in a man in his 70s with active or convalescent COVID-19. The rearranged chain carries TRBV6-1 and TRBJ1-1; TRBD1 agrees with 10 junctional bases. Sequencing was done on a sample of peripheral blood. The nucleotides read TGTGCCAGCAGTGTCCTGCCGGGACAGGGGAGCACTGAAGCTTTCTTT. This encodes CASSVLPGQGSTEAFF.